Included here is one T cell receptor beta chain sequence, with context. Its target is unknown. With the 5' RACE reads reprocessed, TCRdb shows one record per CDR3 protein and no DNA. The sample totals 93,000 or so distinct CDR3 sequences; its top ten clones hold 1.9%. The authors drew 2.5 to 3 ml of blood from each donor. This entry comes from a study of monozygotic twins with inflammatory bowel disease. Study observations and caveats: Backing was not found for a single strong signal or clonotype associated with IBD. Inverse Simpson values showed less TCRbeta diversity in IBD patients than in their healthy co-twins.

Germline CDR1 is GTSNPN and CDR2 is SVGIG (reference sequence). There are 15 residues in the CDR3. The TCR originated in a human donor with ulcerative colitis or Crohn's disease, or a healthy co-twin of an affected twin (not recorded which). This chain connects TRBV30 to TRBJ1-4. Sequenced sample: blood. The CDR3 reads CAWSVAGIFNEKLFF.